The 5 T cell receptor beta chains given below trace back to one sample, sequenced in a study of cytomegalovirus exposure and HLA in healthy donors. PCR involved 60 Vbeta and 13 Jbeta primers. Some clones are missing from TCRdb's copy, which holds only in-frame ones; the method was immunoSEQ multiplex PCR. There are 100,000 to 150,000 clones in the sample; approximately 80% occur only once, and about 0.74% lies in the top ten. The sample consisted of PBMCs. These receptors all come from a man aged 18 to 29 in good health and CMV-seronegative.

V is TRBV7-9 and J is TRBJ1-3; D gene unclear. Germline CDR1 reads SEHNR; CDR2 reads FQNEAQ (reference sequence). This CDR3 is 15 amino acids long. The V gene lost 2 bases and the J gene lost 0 bases, with 8 bases spanning the gap. As DNA, the CDR3 is TGTGCCAGCAGCTTACTAACAGTCTCTGGAAACACCATATATTTT. Translated, it gives CASSLLTVSGNTIYF.

The J gene is TRBJ1-1, the V gene TRBV29-1; 9 bases fit TRBD1. V lost 7 bases, J lost 6 bases, and 9 bases stayed unmatched. The CDR3 extends over 13 amino acids. Germline assignment: CDR1 SQVTM and CDR2 ANQGSEA. CDR3 in amino acids: CSEKTGGNAEAFF. For the CDR3, the DNA is TGCAGCGAGAAAACAGGGGGCAACGCTGAAGCTTTCTTT.

The V call is TRBV11-3, the J call TRBJ2-7; tentative D call: TRBD2 (5 bases). Germline CDR1 SGHNT, CDR2 YENEEA. The CDR3 has 11 amino acids. The V end lost 4 bases, the J end lost 6 bases, and 7 bases lay between the germline ends. CDR3 amino acids: CASSSRGEQYF. The CDR3 nucleotides read TGTGCCAGCAGCTCCCGGGGCGAGCAGTACTTC.

J is TRBJ1-6 and V is TRBV27, with D uncertain. The V gene's germline CDR1 is MNHEY and CDR2 SMNVEV (reference sequence). Trimming left V 5 bases short and J 12 bases short, with 14 bases between. The CDR3 extends over 13 amino acids. The CDR3 loop reads CASSIPRRRPLHF. The CDR3 DNA sequence: TGTGCCAGCAGTATCCCGAGACGGAGACCCCTCCACTTT.

This chain joins TRBV7-9 and TRBJ2-7, with a tentative D call TRBD1 (6 bases). The germline CDR1 and CDR2 sequences are SEHNR and FQNEAQ (reference sequence). This CDR3 has 12 amino acids. V shed 3 bases and J shed 6 bases, with 9 bases lying between them. DNA for the CDR3: TGTGCCAGCAGCTTCACAGGGTCCGAGCAGTACTTC. It is translated as CASSFTGSEQYF.